These T cell receptor beta chains were read from a single sample in a study of blood T cell repertoires in COVID-19. Data came from immunoSEQ multiplex PCR; TCRdb stores just in-frame clones and leaves some out. Among some 300,000 clones listed, approximately 89% were seen once. Input material: PBMCs or T cells enriched from blood (not recorded which). These receptors were taken from a woman younger than 45 who had recovered from COVID-19. CDR3s include the opening cysteine and the closing phenylalanine or tryptophan. The D gene is left open where the match is weak. Clone size appears in some rows only: once, few, many, or a class for an expanded clone.

J gene | clone size | D gene | V gene | CDR3 protein
TRBJ2-1 | . | . | TRBV12-5 | CASGGVTQGNEQFF
TRBJ2-5 | . | TRBD2 | TRBV29-1 | CSVDSGRQTQYF
TRBJ2-3 | . | TRBD1 | TRBV6-5 | CASSPQGESTDTQYF
TRBJ1-1 | . | TRBD1 | TRBV5-4 | CASSLIQGAQAFF
TRBJ1-4 | . | . | TRBV5-1 | CASSLGLGTESNEKLFF
TRBJ2-7 | . | TRBD2 | TRBV4-2 | CASSQSGTRSYEQYF
TRBJ2-1 | . | TRBD2 | TRBV28 | CASSTTSGRAGASSYNEQFF
TRBJ2-7 | . | . | TRBV6-5 | CASSRTPVYEQYF
TRBJ2-1 | . | TRBD2 | TRBV19 | CASSRLAGSYNEQFF
TRBJ1-5 | . | . | TRBV21-1 | CASSKWAGPNQPQHF
TRBJ2-1 | . | . | TRBV30 | CAWSPRGDEQFF
TRBJ2-3 | . | . | TRBV28 | CASSLPTDTQYF
TRBJ2-3 | . | TRBD2 | TRBV6-5 | CASVAGGSQYF
TRBJ2-7 | . | TRBD1 | TRBV5-4 | CASAQTGGYEQYF
TRBJ2-7 | . | TRBD1 | TRBV19 | CASNGARQGNYEQYF
TRBJ1-1 | few | . | TRBV3-1/TRBV3-2 | CASSQASRGAFF
TRBJ2-7 | . | TRBD1 | TRBV7-6 | CASSLWTGSSYEQYF
TRBJ2-7 | . | . | TRBV20-1 | CSASVYYEQYF
TRBJ2-7 | . | . | TRBV5-1 | CASSFSLVDKGEQYF
TRBJ2-7 | . | . | TRBV7-2 | CASSLLDGAYEQYF
TRBJ2-7 | . | . | TRBV5-1 | CASSLAPGQSYEQYF
TRBJ1-2 | . | . | TRBV7-9 | CASSYSGHLKAGYTF
TRBJ1-2 | few | . | TRBV19 | CASSIVGGVYGYTF
TRBJ1-2 | . | TRBD1 | TRBV6-6 | CASGPDRDYGYTF
TRBJ2-2 | . | . | TRBV4-1 | CASSQAGIGELFF
TRBJ2-1 | . | TRBD2 | TRBV4-3 | CASSQGGGSSYNEQFF
TRBJ2-1 | . | TRBD2 | TRBV19 | CASSLRGLALEQFF
TRBJ2-7 | . | TRBD1 | TRBV10-2 | CALRTGSSYEQYF
TRBJ2-1 | . | . | TRBV7-9 | CASSQRGTPYNEQFF
TRBJ2-1 | once | TRBD2 | TRBV10-3 | CAIKSSGSRRFEQFF
TRBJ2-2 | . | TRBD1 | TRBV5-4 | CASSIGTGLTGELFF
TRBJ2-1 | . | . | TRBV19 | CASSPLAVGEQFF
TRBJ1-5 | . | TRBD1 | TRBV19 | CASRWDSSEYSNQPQHF
TRBJ1-1 | once | TRBD1 | TRBV6-2/TRBV6-3 | CASSITGAAEAFF
TRBJ2-5 | . | . | TRBV7-2 | CASSFQGYSETQYF
TRBJ1-4 | . | . | TRBV10-3 | CAISPQTNEKLFF
TRBJ2-1 | . | . | TRBV4-3 | CASSQELRPNEQFF
TRBJ1-6 | . | TRBD1 | TRBV7-9 | CASSPQGSDSPLHF
TRBJ1-1 | . | TRBD1 | TRBV10-3 | CAISESHTGGRGMNTEAFF
TRBJ1-1 | . | . | TRBV6-5 | CASSYSPRVTEAFF
TRBJ1-2 | . | . | TRBV27 | CATSGGGGYGYTF
TRBJ2-7 | . | TRBD2 | TRBV6-2/TRBV6-3 | CASSQPLREGSYEQYF
TRBJ2-3 | . | . | TRBV5-4 | CAITDPQGYTQYF
TRBJ1-1 | few | TRBD1 | TRBV7-2 | CASSRPGQGAEAFF
TRBJ2-7 | . | TRBD1 | TRBV28 | CASSHPGQGSYEQYF